Reported below is one T cell receptor beta chain. Antigen unknown. These data belong to a study of response to subunit inactivated influenza vaccine. Study-level points and caveats: There was a suggestion from the authors that each seasonal influenza vaccination recruits few new T cells.

This CDR3 has 16 residues. The V end lost 2 bases, the J end lost 0 bases, and 11 bases lay between the germline ends. From germline, CDR1 is MNHNS and CDR2 SASEGT. TCRdb re-called the RT-PCR reads through MiXCR, storing one row per CDR3 protein. The sample has just over 300,000 distinct CDR3 sequences, 20% to 25% seen once; the top ten hold about 10%. This rearrangement joins TRBV6-1 to TRBJ1-5; D remains unclear. Material: PBMCs from blood, obtained about 20 months after vaccination. This TCR was recovered from a man between 50 and 70 years old who received an inactivated influenza vaccine. Here the CDR3 DNA reads TGTGCCAGCAGTGAAATCGGCAGGAATAGCAATCAGCCCCAGCATTTT. Translation gives CASSEIGRNSNQPQHF.